This T cell receptor (beta chain) was obtained from a study of T cells in Graves' hyperthyroidism and ophthalmopathy. Diagnosis relied on clinical symptoms, serum thyroxine and TRAb, thyroid ultrasound and orbital computed tomography. Amplified TCR beta CDR3 regions derived from RNA transcripts. The HTBI primer set served for first-round RT-PCR of the TCR CDR3. TCRdb itself ran the multiplex PCR reads through MiXCR, one entry per CDR3 protein. The table has a few hundred thousand distinct CDR3 sequences, approximately 13% seen once. The CDR3 length is 15 residues. J gave up 2 bases and V 1 base, and 2 bases lay outside the gene matches. Germline V gene lookup returns CDR1 SGHDT and CDR2 YYEEEE.

This TCR derives from a man in his thirties or forties with Graves' hyperthyroidism that later progressed to Graves' ophthalmopathy. This chain uses TRBV5-6 with TRBJ2-7; the match to TRBD1 covers 11 bases. Input material: blood. The CDR3 bases are TGTGCCAGCAGCTTGACGGGACAGGGGGCCTACGAGCAGTACTTC. Translated, it gives CASSLTGQGAYEQYF.